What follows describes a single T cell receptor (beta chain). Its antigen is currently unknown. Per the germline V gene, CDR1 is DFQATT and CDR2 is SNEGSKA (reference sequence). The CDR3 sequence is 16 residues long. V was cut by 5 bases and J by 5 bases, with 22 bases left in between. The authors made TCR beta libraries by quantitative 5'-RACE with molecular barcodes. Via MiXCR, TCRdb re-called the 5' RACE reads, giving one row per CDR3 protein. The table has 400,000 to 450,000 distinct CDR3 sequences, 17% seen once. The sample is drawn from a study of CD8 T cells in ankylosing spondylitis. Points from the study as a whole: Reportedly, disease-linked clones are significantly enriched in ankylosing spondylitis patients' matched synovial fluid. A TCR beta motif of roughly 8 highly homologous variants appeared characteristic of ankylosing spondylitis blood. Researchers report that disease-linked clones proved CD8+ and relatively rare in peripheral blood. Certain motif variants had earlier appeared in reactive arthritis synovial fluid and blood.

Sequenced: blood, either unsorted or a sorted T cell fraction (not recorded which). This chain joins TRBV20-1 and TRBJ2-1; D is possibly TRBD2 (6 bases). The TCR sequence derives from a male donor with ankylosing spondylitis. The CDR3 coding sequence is TGCAGTGCTGGACAACCACTAGCCTTGGCCAACAATGAGCAGTTCTTC. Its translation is CSAGQPLALANNEQFF.